The sequence of this TCR beta chain was determined in a study of graft-versus-host responses after intestinal transplantation. Broader study findings: Subjects displaying graft-donor T cell macrochimerism possessed elevated graft-versus-host to host-versus-graft clonal ratios inside allografts. GvH clones were found in recipient marrow; some appeared first in ileum or blood.

Assay: immunoSEQ multiplex PCR; the TCRdb copy retains only in-frame clones and omits some. The data contain 12,000 or so clones, about four fifths of them singletons. Regarding this clone: Its antigen is unknown.

Sample: PBMCs, taken 494 days after intestinal transplant. This sequence was found in a human patient who received an intestinal transplant, so some T cells may come from the graft donor.

For the CDR3, the DNA is TGTGCCAGCAGTTACAGGGACCTTAACACTGAAGCTTTCTTT. Protein: CASSYRDLNTEAFF. The chain combines TRBV6-6 with TRBJ1-1, with D perhaps TRBD1 (5 bases). V was clipped by 2 bases and J by 2 bases, with 9 bases between them. The CDR3 length is 14 residues. CDR1 and CDR2 from the germline V gene are MNHNY and SVGAGI (reference sequence).